One sample yielded the 13 T cell receptor beta chains listed below, sequenced in a study of blood T cell repertoires in COVID-19. Produced via immunoSEQ multiplex PCR; TCRdb's table is partial and in-frame only. The repertoire holds around 320,000 clones, with about 87% as singletons. Sequencing was performed on peripheral blood. All receptors derive from a woman under 40 who had recovered from COVID-19.

This rearrangement joins TRBV4-1 to TRBJ2-1; TRBD2 is a possible D gene (6 bases). V lost 3 bases and J lost 8, with 14 bases in between. The CDR3 sequence is 14 residues long. Germline lookup yields CDR1 MGHRA and CDR2 YSYEKL. The CDR3 protein is CASSHPGGSDEQFF. Written as DNA, the CDR3 is TGCGCCAGCAGCCACCCCGGGGGAAGCGATGAGCAGTTCTTC.

The chain combines TRBV28 with TRBJ2-3; possibly TRBD2 for D (6 bases). Deletions cut 7 bases from V and 0 bases from J, with 8 bases between. The CDR3 loop spans 13 amino acids. Germline CDR1 is MDHEN and CDR2 is SYDVKM. The CDR3 region has the DNA TGTGCCAGCACTAGCGTTAGCACAGATACGCAGTATTTT. Protein product: CASTSVSTDTQYF.

The chain carries TRBV19 and TRBJ1-1, with TRBD1 matching over 8 bases. The germline gives CDR1 LNHDA, CDR2 SQIVND (reference sequence). The length of the CDR3 is 13 residues. V gave up 7 bases and J gave up 5 bases; unmatched junction bases: 6. The DNA for the CDR3 is TGTGCCAGTAATGAACAGGGGGGGACTGAAGCTTTCTTT. This encodes CASNEQGGTEAFF.

V usage is TRBV6-2 or TRBV6-3 and J usage is TRBJ2-3; perhaps TRBD2 as D (6 bases). This CDR3 spans 17 amino acids. V dropped 5 bases and J dropped 0 bases, with 18 bases sitting between them. Per germline, CDR1 MNHEY and CDR2 SVGEGT. CDR3 coding DNA: TGTGCCAGCAGTAACCCGCGAGGAGGGACTAGCACAGATACGCAGTATTTT. Its protein is CASSNPRGGTSTDTQYF.

V and J are TRBV9 and TRBJ1-1; 8 nucleotides agree with TRBD1. The CDR3 is made up of 12 amino acids. Trimming took 3 bases from V and 10 from J; bases not matched to a gene: 5. Germline CDR1 SGDLS, CDR2 YYNGEE. CDR3 region: CASSATGERAFF. The CDR3 nucleotides read TGTGCCAGCAGCGCGACAGGGGAAAGAGCTTTCTTT.

The chain has TRBV6-5 and TRBJ1-6, with TRBD1 matching 8 bases. CDR3 length: 16 amino acids. Germline CDR1 is MNHEY and CDR2 is SVGAGI. Trimming took 4 bases from V and 6 from J; bases not matched to a gene: 8. CDR3: CASSLRQGLTNSPLHF. The CDR3 DNA is TGTGCCAGCAGTTTACGACAGGGGTTAACTAATTCACCCCTCCACTTT.

CDR3 in DNA: TGTGCCAGCAGTGAAGTTGTTGACAGGTGGGGCGGTGGGGAAAAACTGTTTTTT. It yields the protein CASSEVVDRWGGGEKLFF. This sequence joins TRBV6-1 and TRBJ1-4; a possible D gene is TRBD1 (6 bases). Trimming took off 1 base at V and 8 bases at J, with 23 bases between the two ends. The CDR3 totals 18 residues. Germline V gene lookup returns CDR1 MNHNS and CDR2 SASEGT.

This clone was picked up a small number of times. CDR3 sequence (DNA): TGTGCCAGTAGTAGATGGGGGAGGAATCAGCCCCAGCATTTT. Amino acids: CASSRWGRNQPQHF. The chain joins TRBV19 to TRBJ1-5, with D perhaps TRBD1 (5 bases). The CDR3 contains 14 residues. Trimming removed 4 bases at V and 4 bases at J, with 11 bases between. CDR1 and CDR2 from the germline V gene are LNHDA and SQIVND (reference sequence). Together with reference TRBV19 and TRBJ1-5, the CDR3 gives the full variable domain: DGGITQSPKYLFRKEGQNVTLSCEQNLNHDAMYWYRQDPGQGLRLIYYSQIVNDFQKGDIAEGYSVSREKKESFPLTVTSAQKNPTAFYLCASSRWGRNQPQHFGDGTRLSIL.

The V and J genes are TRBV9 and TRBJ2-7; D gene ambiguous. From germline, CDR1 is SGDLS and CDR2 YYNGEE. The CDR3 extends over 13 amino acids. V dropped 0 bases and J dropped 3 bases, with 7 bases sitting between them. The CDR3 sequence is CASSVGAGYEQYF. The CDR3 DNA reads TGTGCCAGCAGCGTAGGGGCCGGCTACGAGCAGTACTTC. Together with reference TRBV9 and TRBJ2-7, the CDR3 gives the full variable domain: DSGVTQTPKHLITATGQRVTLRCSPRSGDLSVYWYQQSLDQGLQFLIQYYNGEERAKGNILERFSAQQFPDLHSELNLSSLELGDSALYFCASSVGAGYEQYFGPGTRLTVT.

The rearrangement links TRBV7-9 to TRBJ2-1, with 10 bases identical to TRBD2. The germline V gene has CDR1 SEHNR and CDR2 FQNEAQ (reference sequence). CDR3 length equals 18 residues. V lost 2 bases to trimming and J lost 0 bases; unmatched junction nucleotides: 7. The CDR3 sequence is CASSLSLAGDSSYNEQFF. DNA of the CDR3: TGTGCCAGCAGCTTAAGCCTAGCGGGGGATAGCTCCTACAATGAGCAGTTCTTC.

This chain's CDR3 is CASSVRDRENYGYTF. The CDR3 nucleotides read TGTGCCAGCAGCGTAAGGGACAGGGAGAACTATGGCTACACCTTC. The chain links TRBV9 to TRBJ1-2; 9 bases map to TRBD1. With 1 base clipped from V and 2 bases from J, the junction kept 3 bases outside the gene matches. Germline V lookup: CDR1 SGDLS, CDR2 YYNGEE. CDR3 length: 15 residues.

In its sample, this clone was seen once. This chain joins TRBV5-1 and TRBJ2-1; 9 bases fit TRBD1. From germline, CDR1 is SGHRS and CDR2 YFSETQ. Trimming at V came to 4 bases and at J to 7 bases, leaving 3 bases not matched to a gene. This CDR3 comprises 13 residues. CDR3 in amino acids: CASSGQGTNEQFF. The CDR3 DNA reads as TGCGCCAGCAGCGGACAGGGGACAAATGAGCAGTTCTTC.

The chain joins TRBV11-1 to TRBJ1-1; TRBD1 agrees at 7 bases. The CDR3 is 15 amino acids. Germline values: CDR1 SGHAT, CDR2 FQDESV (reference sequence). V was clipped by 3 bases and J by 0 bases; unmatched bases: 4. The CDR3 nucleotides are TGTGCCAGCAGCTTTTGGACAGGTTTGAACACTGAAGCTTTCTTT. This gives the protein CASSFWTGLNTEAFF. The entire variable domain, with the rest obtained from reference TRBV11-1 and TRBJ1-1, is as follows: EAEVAQSPRYKITEKSQAVAFWCDPISGHATLYWYRQILGQGPELLVQFQDESVVDDSQLPKDRFSAERLKGVDSTLKIQPAELGDSAMYLCASSFWTGLNTEAFFGQGTRLTVV.